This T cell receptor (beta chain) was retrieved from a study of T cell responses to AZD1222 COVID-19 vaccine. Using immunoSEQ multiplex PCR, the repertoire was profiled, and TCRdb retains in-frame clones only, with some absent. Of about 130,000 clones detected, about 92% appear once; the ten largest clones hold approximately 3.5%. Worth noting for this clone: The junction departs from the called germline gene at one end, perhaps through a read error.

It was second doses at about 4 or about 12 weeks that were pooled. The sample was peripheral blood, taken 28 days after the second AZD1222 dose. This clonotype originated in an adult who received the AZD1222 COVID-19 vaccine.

The CDR3 nucleotides are TGTGCCAGTGCGAACCCGCACTTGAACACTGAAGCTTTCTTT. The encoded protein is CASANPHLNTEAFF. The V and J genes are TRBV12-5 and TRBJ1-1; the D is unclear. The V gene's germline CDR1 is LGHNT and CDR2 FRNRAP. The CDR3 sequence is 14 residues long.